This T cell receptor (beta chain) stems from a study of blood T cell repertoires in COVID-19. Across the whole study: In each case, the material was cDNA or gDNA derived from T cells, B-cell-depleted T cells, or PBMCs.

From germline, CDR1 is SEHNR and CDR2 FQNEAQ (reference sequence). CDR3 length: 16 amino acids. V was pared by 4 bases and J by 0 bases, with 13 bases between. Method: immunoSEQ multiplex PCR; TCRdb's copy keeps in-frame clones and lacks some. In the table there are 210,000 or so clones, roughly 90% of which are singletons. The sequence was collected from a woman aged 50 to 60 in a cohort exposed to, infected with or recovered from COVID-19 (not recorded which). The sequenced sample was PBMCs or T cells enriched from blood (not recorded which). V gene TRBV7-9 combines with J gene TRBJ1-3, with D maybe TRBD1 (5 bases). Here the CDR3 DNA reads TGTGCCAGCAGCTCGACAGCTATTATCTCTGGAAACACCATATATTTT. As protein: CASSSTAIISGNTIYF.